This TCR beta chain originates from a study of control samples from healthy donors and cancer patients. Generated by immunoSEQ multiplex PCR, the TCRdb table keeps only in-frame clones and is missing some. Among around 250,000 clones, approximately 80% were seen once, and the ten largest hold roughly 13%. Germline V lookup: CDR1 SGDLS, CDR2 YYNGEE. J lost 2 bases, V lost 4 bases, and 9 bases had no gene match. This CDR3 is 17 amino acids long. This chain uses TRBV9 with TRBJ2-2, with 9 bases matching TRBD2. This clonotype was obtained from a woman aged 60-75 years with lung cancer. The sequencing sample was made of PBMCs. In DNA, the CDR3 is TGTGCCAGCAGCAGGAGGCGGGAGGGCCCAAACACCGGGGAGCTGTTTTTT. Amino acid sequence: CASSRRREGPNTGELFF.